A selection of T cell receptor beta chains follows, all from one sample in a study of molecular identifiers for immune sequencing clone quantification. TCRdb independently ran MiXCR on the PCR reads; one entry per CDR3 protein. Of 490,000 or so distinct CDR3 sequences listed, under 30% are singletons. Input material: naive CD8+ T cells from blood, with Jurkat cell RNA spiked in. The receptors were sampled from a human donor in good health. Some libraries in this study had Jurkat cell RNA spiked in. CDR3s include the opening cysteine and the closing phenylalanine or tryptophan.

v_call	j_call	cdr3_aa
TRBV4-2	TRBJ1-1	CASSQDVPGGYVPNTEAFF
TRBV5-6	TRBJ2-7	CASSFGTSEQYF
TRBV7-9	TRBJ2-7	CASALTEGSYEQYF
TRBV29-1	TRBJ2-2	CSVEGTSLRGTGELFF
TRBV19	TRBJ2-7	CASSGLAIYEQYF
TRBV3-1	TRBJ2-6	CASSHPTDGGANVLPF
TRBV29-1	TRBJ2-7	CSGSGGSRYEQYF
TRBV3-1	TRBJ2-7	CASSQGVEQYF
TRBV12-3/TRBV12-4	TRBJ2-3	CASSDRDRSSDTQYF
TRBV4-3	TRBJ2-2	CASSQERIFGAANTGELFF
TRBV19	TRBJ1-2	CASSPGTTNYGYTF
TRBV7-2	TRBJ2-7	CASSLFTGEQYF
TRBV30	TRBJ2-7	CAHIAEPSYEQYF
TRBV7-9	TRBJ2-5	CASSSFDGEETQSF
TRBV20-1	TRBJ2-7	CSATESSLAGMYEQYF
TRBV7-9	TRBJ1-4	CASSTHSTTNEELFF
TRBV3-1	TRBJ2-2	CASSLAESGAGELVF
TRBV19	TRBJ1-3	CASSPGHGNTIYF
TRBV4-3	TRBJ2-3	CASSQGDRYTDTQYF
TRBV2	TRBJ2-1	CASSAVMDSDNEQFF
TRBV9	TRBJ2-3	CASSVATVGGAGTDTQYF
TRBV6-5	TRBJ1-2	CASSSGHGRGLVYGYTF
TRBV16	TRBJ1-1	CASSQTGEGEAFF
TRBV7-9	TRBJ1-5	CASSLVGTGWDQPQHF
TRBV6-1	TRBJ2-1	CASRILAGVENEQFF
TRBV12-3/TRBV12-4	TRBJ1-1	CASRGAEAFF
TRBV6-5	TRBJ1-1	CASSYLGREVGPAEAFF
TRBV2	TRBJ2-7	CASSEEPNYEQYF
TRBV4-3	TRBJ1-5	CASSQLPGGSQPQHF
TRBV19	TRBJ2-7	CASSWQTGGGYEQYF
TRBV12-3/TRBV12-4	TRBJ2-3	CASSQFRLSTDTQYF
TRBV20-1	TRBJ2-7	CSAERLAGVINEQYF
TRBV7-9	TRBJ1-5	CASSPPGVASQHF
TRBV20-1	TRBJ2-7	CSARQETSAYYEQYF
TRBV5-5	TRBJ2-6	CASSLGWPSGANVLTF
TRBV7-9	TRBJ2-3	CASSRLAARTYGTDTQYF
TRBV27	TRBJ2-5	CASSPLRDRGPETQYF
TRBV5-5	TRBJ1-5	CASSLGGDQPQHF
TRBV6-5	TRBJ2-3	CASRTGQSTDTQYF
TRBV7-9	TRBJ2-3	CASCYPGTDTQYF